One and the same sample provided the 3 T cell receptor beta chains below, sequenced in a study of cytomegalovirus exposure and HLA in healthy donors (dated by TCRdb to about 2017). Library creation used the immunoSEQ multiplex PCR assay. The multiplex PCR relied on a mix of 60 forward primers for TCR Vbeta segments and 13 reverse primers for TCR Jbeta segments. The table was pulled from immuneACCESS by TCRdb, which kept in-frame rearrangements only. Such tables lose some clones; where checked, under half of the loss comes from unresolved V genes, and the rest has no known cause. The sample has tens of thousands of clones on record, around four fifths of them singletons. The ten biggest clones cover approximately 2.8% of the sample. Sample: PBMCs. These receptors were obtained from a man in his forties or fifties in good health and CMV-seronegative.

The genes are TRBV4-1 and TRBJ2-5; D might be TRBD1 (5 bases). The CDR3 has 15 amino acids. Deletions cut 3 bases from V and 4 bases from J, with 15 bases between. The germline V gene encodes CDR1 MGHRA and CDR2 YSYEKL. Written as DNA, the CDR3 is TGCGCCAGCAGCCATACCCTCCAGGGTAGAGAGACCCAGTACTTC. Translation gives CASSHTLQGRETQYF.

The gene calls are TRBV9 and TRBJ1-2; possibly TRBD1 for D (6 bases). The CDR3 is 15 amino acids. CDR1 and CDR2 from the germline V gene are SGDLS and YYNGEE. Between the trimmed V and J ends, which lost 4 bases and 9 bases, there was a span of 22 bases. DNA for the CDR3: TGTGCCAGCAGCCCGGGGACACCGGCGGTCGGGAGCTACACCTTC. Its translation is CASSPGTPAVGSYTF.

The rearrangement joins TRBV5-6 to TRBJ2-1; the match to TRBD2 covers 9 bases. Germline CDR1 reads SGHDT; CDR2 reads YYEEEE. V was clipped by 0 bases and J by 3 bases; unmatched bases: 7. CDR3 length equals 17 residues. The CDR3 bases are TGTGCCAGCAGCTTGGGGAGAAGGCGGGGGGGCTACAATGAGCAGTTCTTC. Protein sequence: CASSLGRRRGGYNEQFF. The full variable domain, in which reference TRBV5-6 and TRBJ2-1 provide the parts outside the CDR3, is DAGVTQSPTHLIKTRGQQVTLRCSPKSGHDTVSWYQQALGQGPQFIFQYYEEEERQRGNFPDRFSGHQFPNYSSELNVNALLLGDSALYLCASSLGRRRGGYNEQFFGPGTRLTVL.